Listed below are T cell receptor beta chains from one sample, sequenced in a study of blood T cell repertoires in COVID-19. Data came from immunoSEQ multiplex PCR; TCRdb stores just in-frame clones and leaves some out. The sample contains approximately 100,000 clones, less than 90% of which appear only once. Source material: peripheral blood. All receptors come from a human donor in a cohort sampled during active COVID-19. The CDR3 runs from the conserved cysteine through the conserved F or W. Fields, in order: V gene, D gene, clone size, J gene, CDR3 protein, CDR3 DNA. The D gene is left open where the match is weak. Size tells how often a clone was seen (once, few, many) or the class of an expanded clone, and some rows leave it out.

>TRBV6-1|.|few|TRBJ1-5
CASSERPGQPQHF
TGTGCCAGCAGTGAAAGGCCGGGTCAGCCCCAGCATTTT
>TRBV14|.|.|TRBJ2-7
CASSQVTGSSPYEQYF
TGTGCCAGCAGCCAAGTCACAGGTTCTTCCCCCTACGAGCAGTACTTC
>TRBV27|TRBD1|.|TRBJ2-1
CASSSRTGVSYNEQFF
TGTGCCAGCAGTTCGAGGACAGGGGTCTCCTACAATGAGCAGTTCTTC
>TRBV11-3|TRBD1|.|TRBJ1-2
CASSSGQGRYTF
TGTGCCAGCAGCTCAGGACAGGGACGCTACACCTTC
>TRBV18|TRBD1|.|TRBJ1-3
CASTDRGLGNTIYF
TGTGCCAGTACGGACAGGGGGCTTGGAAACACCATATATTTT
>TRBV20-1|.|.|TRBJ1-2
CSASVGRGYGYTF
TGCAGTGCTAGTGTGGGGCGCGGCTATGGCTACACCTTC
>TRBV2|.|.|TRBJ2-2
CASSVELGGELFF
TGTGCCAGCAGTGTTGAACTAGGCGGGGAGCTGTTTTTT
>TRBV18|.|.|TRBJ1-1
CASSPGRGDTEAFF
TGTGCCAGCTCACCGGGTCGGGGTGACACTGAAGCTTTCTTT
>TRBV18|TRBD1|once|TRBJ2-2
CASSPLTGGGGTGELFF
TGTGCCAGCTCACCTCTGACAGGGGGCGGCGGGACCGGGGAGCTGTTTTTT
>TRBV28|.|.|TRBJ1-1
CASRERGGVSTEAFF
TGTGCCAGCAGAGAAAGGGGGGGGGTGTCTACTGAAGCTTTCTTT
>TRBV28|TRBD1|.|TRBJ1-2
CASNLLLWTGDYGYTF
TGTGCCAGCAATCTACTACTCTGGACAGGGGACTATGGCTACACCTTC
>TRBV29-1|.|.|TRBJ2-7
CSDHTGRPYEQYF
TGCAGCGACCACACGGGAAGGCCCTACGAGCAGTACTTC
>TRBV5-6|.|.|TRBJ2-5
CASSRDIQETQYF
TGTGCCAGCAGCAGGGACATCCAAGAGACCCAGTACTTC
>TRBV9|TRBD2|once|TRBJ2-1
CASSARSGTSGIDEQFF
TGTGCCAGCAGCGCCCGCTCCGGGACTAGCGGGATCGATGAGCAGTTCTTC
>TRBV5-5|.|few|TRBJ1-2
CASSFELTGIGGYTF
TGTGCCAGCAGCTTCGAGTTGACCGGGATCGGCGGCTACACCTTC
>TRBV7-9|.|.|TRBJ2-5
CASSLPFGGPKVETQYF
TGTGCCAGCAGCTTACCCTTCGGGGGGCCGAAGGTGGAGACCCAGTACTTC
>TRBV9|.|.|TRBJ2-7
CASSSRSSYEQYF
TGTGCCAGCAGCAGTAGATCTAGCTACGAGCAGTACTTC
>TRBV19|.|many|TRBJ2-1
CASSIARAANEQFF
TGTGCCAGTAGTATAGCTCGCGCTGCCAATGAGCAGTTCTTC
>TRBV7-9|.|.|TRBJ1-2
CASRRLGYTF
TGTGCCAGCAGGCGTTTAGGCTACACCTTC
>TRBV5-1|.|.|TRBJ1-5
CADHRDGNQPQHF
TGCGCCGACCACAGGGATGGCAATCAGCCCCAGCATTTT
>TRBV28|TRBD1|.|TRBJ1-5
CASIRQGGNQPQHF
TGTGCCAGCATTCGACAGGGGGGCAATCAGCCCCAGCATTTT
>TRBV24-1|.|.|TRBJ1-1
CATSDFQGEAFF
TGTGCCACCAGTGATTTTCAGGGTGAAGCTTTCTTT
>TRBV4-1|TRBD1|.|TRBJ1-2
CASSQVQGAANYGYTF
TGCGCCAGCAGCCAAGTACAGGGGGCAGCTAACTATGGCTACACCTTC
>TRBV18|.|.|TRBJ2-1
CASSPLAGPAYNEQFF
TGTGCCAGCTCACCACTCGCAGGGCCAGCGTACAATGAGCAGTTCTTC
>TRBV10-3|TRBD2|.|TRBJ2-2
CAISGLAGGGTGELFF
TGTGCCATCAGTGGACTAGCGGGAGGTGGTACCGGGGAGCTGTTTTTT
>TRBV7-8|.|.|TRBJ1-3
CASSSHRVLSSGNTIYF
TGTGCCAGCAGCTCACACAGGGTTCTAAGTAGTGGAAACACCATATATTTT
>TRBV28|.|.|TRBJ1-1
CASRETGPSTEAFF
TGTGCCAGCAGGGAGACCGGCCCCTCCACTGAAGCTTTCTTT
>TRBV4-2|TRBD2|.|TRBJ2-5
CASSQGTSGGRSGQETQYF
TGTGCCAGCAGCCAAGGTACTAGCGGGGGTCGGTCAGGGCAAGAGACCCAGTACTTC
>TRBV18|.|.|TRBJ2-2
CASSPRQSTGELFF
TGTGCCAGCTCACCACGACAGAGCACCGGGGAGCTGTTTTTT
>TRBV2|.|.|TRBJ2-5
CAIGRAKKETQYF
TGTGCCATAGGCAGGGCGAAAAAAGAGACCCAGTACTTC
>TRBV12-5|.|.|TRBJ2-1
CASGLVGGLASNEQFF
TGTGCTAGTGGTTTGGTAGGCGGTCTAGCGAGCAATGAGCAGTTCTTC
>TRBV28|.|.|TRBJ2-3
CASTRLDTQYF
TGTGCCAGCACCCGTTTGGATACGCAGTATTTT
>TRBV10-3|TRBD2|.|TRBJ2-3
CAISNSGVAEDTQYF
TGTGCCATCAGTAATAGCGGGGTGGCGGAAGATACGCAGTATTTT
>TRBV6-5|.|.|TRBJ1-6
CASTDRQARNSPLHF
TGTGCCAGCACCGACAGGCAGGCCCGGAATTCACCCCTCCACTTT
>TRBV28|TRBD2|.|TRBJ2-3
CASSSSAGNTDTQYF
TGTGCCAGCAGTTCCTCAGCGGGGAACACAGATACGCAGTATTTT
>TRBV5-5|.|.|TRBJ2-7
CASHSGDRAYEQYF
TGTGCCAGCCATTCCGGAGACAGAGCTTACGAGCAGTACTTC
>TRBV5-6|.|.|TRBJ2-5
CASSLSLARTQYF
TGTGCCAGCAGCTTATCATTGGCAAGGACCCAGTACTTC
>TRBV6-6|.|.|TRBJ2-1
CASSYSQDNEQFF
TGTGCCAGCAGTTACAGTCAGGACAATGAGCAGTTCTTC
>TRBV4-3|.|.|TRBJ2-1
CASSREFMLSSYNEQFF
TGCGCCAGCAGCCGAGAATTTATGCTGAGCTCCTACAATGAGCAGTTCTTC
>TRBV15|TRBD2|.|TRBJ2-7
CATSRVRALPWGLSGSMGYEQYF
TGTGCCACCAGCAGAGTCCGTGCGCTTCCCTGGGGCCTTAGCGGGAGCATGGGCTACGAGCAGTACTTC
>TRBV12-3/TRBV12-4|.|.|TRBJ1-5
CASQTDRTQPQHF
TGTGCCAGCCAAACAGACAGGACTCAGCCCCAGCATTTT
>TRBV7-8|.|.|TRBJ1-2
CASSLNSYGYTF
TGTGCCAGCAGCTTAAACAGCTATGGCTACACCTTC
>TRBV5-8|.|.|TRBJ2-3
CASSLQGPGLEQYF
TGTGCCAGCAGCTTGCAGGGGCCGGGCCTCGAGCAGTATTTT
>TRBV5-4|TRBD2|.|TRBJ2-7
CASSPSSGTSYEQYF
TGTGCCAGCAGCCCCTCTAGCGGCACCTCCTACGAGCAGTACTTC
>TRBV9|.|.|TRBJ1-1
CASSGMNTEAFF
TGTGCCAGCAGCGGTATGAACACTGAAGCTTTCTTT
>TRBV28|.|few|TRBJ1-6
CATQRVVGNGVGSPLHF
TGTGCCACCCAGCGGGTTGTGGGGAATGGCGTAGGATCACCCCTCCACTTT
>TRBV2|TRBD2|.|TRBJ2-1
CASTSGRPLYNEQFF
TGTGCCAGCACTAGCGGGAGGCCGCTCTACAATGAGCAGTTCTTC
>TRBV11-1|.|.|TRBJ2-3
CASSLRETDTQYF
TGTGCCAGCAGCTTACGTGAGACAGATACGCAGTATTTT
>TRBV27|.|.|TRBJ2-2
CASSFDRFTGELFF
TGTGCCAGCAGTTTCGACAGATTCACCGGGGAGCTGTTTTTT
>TRBV3-1/TRBV3-2|.|.|TRBJ1-6
CASSWTGTYNSPLHF
TGTGCCAGCAGCTGGACGGGAACCTATAATTCACCCCTCCACTTT
>TRBV6-6|.|few|TRBJ1-1
CASSYSQGNTEAFF
TGTGCCAGCAGTTACTCGCAGGGGAACACTGAAGCTTTCTTT
>TRBV11-1|.|.|TRBJ1-1
CASSTTGIKGTEAFF
TGTGCCAGCTCCACGACGGGGATAAAGGGCACTGAAGCTTTCTTT
>TRBV28|.|.|TRBJ1-1
CASSFTSTEMNTEAFF
TGTGCCAGCAGTTTCACATCGACAGAGATGAACACTGAAGCTTTCTTT
>TRBV5-8|TRBD1|.|TRBJ2-2
CASSRTDRGSGELFF
TGTGCCAGCAGCAGGACCGACAGGGGTTCCGGGGAGCTGTTTTTT
>TRBV28|.|.|TRBJ2-6
CASGVGANVLTF
TGTGCGTCGGGGGTCGGGGCCAACGTCCTGACTTTC
>TRBV9|.|.|TRBJ1-4
CASSSTQGTNEKLFF
TGTGCCAGCAGCTCGACCCAGGGCACTAATGAAAAACTGTTTTTT
>TRBV11-1|TRBD1|.|TRBJ2-3
CASSSGGDTQYF
TGTGCCAGCAGCTCAGGGGGAGATACGCAGTATTTT
>TRBV28|.|.|TRBJ2-3
CASTRGGVGTDTQYF
TGTGCCAGCACCAGAGGGGGGGTCGGCACAGATACGCAGTATTTT
>TRBV13|TRBD1|once|TRBJ2-7
CASSPPDREEQYF
TGTGCCAGCAGCCCCCCCGACAGGGAAGAGCAGTACTTC
>TRBV3-1/TRBV3-2|TRBD2|.|TRBJ2-5
CASSQEKVAGAETQYF
TGTGCCAGCAGCCAAGAAAAGGTAGCGGGGGCGGAGACCCAGTACTTC